These 28 T cell receptor beta chains originate from one sample sequenced in a study of Ad26.COV2.S vaccination and SARS-CoV-2 variants. Sequencing was performed with immunoSEQ multiplex PCR; in TCRdb, only in-frame clones are kept and a portion is missing. The table has hundreds of thousands of clones, roughly 90% seen once; the top ten hold roughly a tenth. The treatment is: over 15 received Ad26.COV2.S at low or high dose, single or two shots; roughly five received placebo; per-sample allocation not given. Specimen acquisition occurred on day 63 following the initial vaccine or placebo injection. Material: peripheral blood, obtained in a trial of Ad26.COV2.S vaccine versus placebo. The receptors derive from a person aged 18-60 years who received the Ad26.COV2.S COVID-19 vaccine or a placebo.

The chain recombines TRBV10-3 with TRBJ2-6; 11 bases line up with TRBD2. V was clipped by 11 bases and J by 0 bases; unmatched bases: 12. Germline V gene data show CDR1 as ENHRY and CDR2 as SYGVKD. CDR3 size: 18 residues. DNA of the CDR3: TGTGCCTCAATTCCGGGACTAGCGGCTAGCTCTGGGGCCAACGTCCTGACTTTC. It encodes CASIPGLAASSGANVLTF.

This clone was counted only a few times. This chain uses TRBV6-2 or TRBV6-3 with TRBJ2-6, with D maybe TRBD2 (6 bases). V gave up 2 bases and J gave up 3 bases, with 11 bases separating them. This CDR3 has 16 amino acids. CDR1 is MNHEY, CDR2 SVGEGT, per germline. This CDR3 reads CASSYGGVGGANVLTF. The CDR3 DNA is TGTGCCAGCAGTTACGGAGGGGTCGGTGGGGCCAACGTCCTGACTTTC.

The genes are TRBV7-3 and TRBJ2-2; D is unresolved. The CDR3 covers 15 residues. Trimming pared 7 bases from V and 0 bases from J, leaving 12 bases between. From germline, CDR1 is SGHTA and CDR2 FQGTGA. Here the CDR3 DNA reads TGTGCCAGCACCTTGGGAAACGCGAACACCGGGGAGCTGTTTTTT. It encodes CASTLGNANTGELFF.

This chain uses TRBV15 with TRBJ2-1; 8 positions match TRBD2. This CDR3 has 15 amino acids. V shed 0 bases, J shed 6 bases, and the junction held 4 bases outside the gene matches. Germline loops: CDR1 LNHNV, CDR2 YYDKDF (reference sequence). The CDR3 is CATSREAGVSNEQFF. CDR3 DNA: TGTGCCACCAGCAGAGAAGCGGGAGTGTCCAATGAGCAGTTCTTC.

This clone was observed a handful of times. The J gene is TRBJ1-6, the V gene TRBV5-6; TRBD1 aligns across 10 bases. The CDR3 totals 15 residues. From germline, CDR1 is SGHDT and CDR2 YYEEEE. V was pared by 4 bases and J by 9 bases, with 7 bases of the junction left unmatched. The CDR3 DNA follows: TGTGCCAGCAGCACGACAGGGGGCGCAGGTTCACCCCTCCACTTT. Protein sequence: CASSTTGGAGSPLHF.

The gene calls are TRBV11-2 and TRBJ1-2; 8 bases agree with TRBD1. Germline values: CDR1 SGHAT, CDR2 FQNNGV. The CDR3 length is 17 residues. The J segment lost 4 bases and the V segment lost 0 bases, leaving 10 bases of the junction unmatched. This CDR3 reads CASSLDPVAGTGYGYTF. DNA for the CDR3: TGTGCCAGCAGCTTAGATCCGGTGGCGGGGACAGGCTATGGCTACACCTTC.

V gene TRBV27 combines with J gene TRBJ1-4, with 8 bases lining up with TRBD1. V was clipped by 4 bases and J by 7 bases; unmatched bases: 8. Germline lookup yields CDR1 MNHEY and CDR2 SMNVEV (reference sequence). The length of the CDR3 is 15 residues. The CDR3 DNA follows: TGTGCCAGCAGTTACCAGACAGGGGAGGGTGAAAAACTGTTTTTT. Amino acid sequence: CASSYQTGEGEKLFF.

This clone was recorded a few times. The chain is built from TRBV3-1 (or the pseudogene TRBV3-2) and TRBJ1-3; D might be TRBD1 (5 bases). The CDR3 contains 16 residues. From germline, CDR1 is LGHDT and CDR2 YNNKEL (reference sequence). Trimming removed 3 bases from V and 7 bases from J, with 19 bases in between. The CDR3 sequence: CASSQAPGPGTNTIYF. The DNA of the CDR3 is TGTGCCAGCAGCCAGGCTCCGGGACCAGGGACGAACACCATATATTTT.

This clone showed up just once. This chain links TRBV9 with TRBJ1-2; D is ambiguous. V was shortened by 4 bases and J by 8 bases, with 15 bases between the two germline ends. CDR1 SGDLS and CDR2 YYNGEE come from the germline V gene. The CDR3 totals 13 residues. The CDR3 region has the DNA TGTGCCAGCAGCCCCGGTGGTATCGGGGGCTACACCTTC. Translating it yields CASSPGGIGGYTF.

V usage is TRBV5-5 and J usage is TRBJ2-7; 7 nucleotides agree with TRBD2. V lost 2 bases, J lost 0 bases, and 5 bases stayed unmatched. From germline, CDR1 is SGHKS and CDR2 YYEKEE (reference sequence). The CDR3 has 15 amino acids. This CDR3 is CASSFFGGVSYEQYF. The CDR3 nucleotides read TGTGCCAGCAGCTTCTTTGGGGGGGTCTCCTACGAGCAGTACTTC.

The chain carries TRBV30 and TRBJ2-7; unclear D gene. V lost 0 bases and J lost 2, with 8 bases in between. Germline CDR1 and CDR2: GTSNPN and SVGIG (reference sequence). The CDR3 totals 13 residues. The CDR3 reads CAWSVDGTYEQYF. CDR3 DNA sequence: TGTGCCTGGAGTGTGGACGGCACCTACGAGCAGTACTTC.

The rearrangement links TRBV6-2 or TRBV6-3 to TRBJ2-5, with D possibly matching TRBD2 (5 bases). The V gene lost 1 base and the J gene lost 3 bases, with 12 bases spanning the gap. Germline V CDR1 and CDR2: MNHEY, SVGEGT. The CDR3 sequence is 15 residues long. CDR3 in DNA: TGTGCCAGCAGTTACTGGCTAGCAGACAAAGAGACCCAGTACTTC. Translating gives CASSYWLADKETQYF.

The chain has TRBV19 and TRBJ2-3; 7 bases map to TRBD2. Trimming cost V 1 base and J 8 bases; bases outside gene matches: 6. This CDR3 is built from 14 residues. Germline loops: CDR1 LNHDA, CDR2 SQIVND (reference sequence). The CDR3 sequence: CASSIGGGRGTQYF. The CDR3 bases are TGTGCCAGTAGTATAGGGGGAGGGCGTGGTACGCAGTATTTT.

The CDR3, as DNA: TGTGCCAGCAGCTTATGGTCCGGGCCAGACCACTATGGCTACACCTTC. Its protein is CASSLWSGPDHYGYTF. J is TRBJ1-2 and V is TRBV7-2; D unclear. The length of the CDR3 is 16 residues. Germline V gene data show CDR1 as SGHTA and CDR2 as FQGNSA. The ends were cut back, 2 bases at V and 3 bases at J, with 16 bases in the middle.

This clone came up a few times. This rearrangement joins TRBV11-2 to TRBJ1-3; 7 positions match TRBD1. This CDR3 has 16 amino acids. V trimming: 5 bases; J trimming: 3 bases; junction bases outside the gene matches: 10. Germline V CDR1 and CDR2: SGHAT, FQNNGV. CDR3 nucleotide sequence: TGTGCCAGCAGCCGAATGGACAGGTCGGGTGGAAACACCATATATTTT. This gives the protein CASSRMDRSGGNTIYF.

This clone was seen only once. The J gene is TRBJ1-6, the V gene TRBV5-1; D is unresolved. Trimming shortened V by 1 base and J by 5 bases, and 13 bases separated the two germline ends. CDR3 length equals 16 residues. Germline loops: CDR1 SGHRS, CDR2 YFSETQ. The CDR3 nucleotides read TGCGCCAGCAGCTTGAAGTCAGGTGACAATAATTCACCCCTCCACTTT. This sequence encodes CASSLKSGDNNSPLHF.

The chain employs TRBV7-6 and TRBJ2-1; D tentatively fits TRBD1 or TRBD2 (5 bases each). The CDR3 loop spans 18 amino acids. Germline-derived CDR1 and CDR2 are SGHVS and FNYEAQ. V was pared by 2 bases and J by 2 bases, with 19 bases between. The CDR3 spells CASSLYFSGGRAYNEQFF. The CDR3 DNA is TGTGCCAGCAGCTTATATTTTTCTGGGGGTAGGGCCTACAATGAGCAGTTCTTC.

The chain employs TRBV2 and TRBJ2-5, with D unresolved. Germline CDR1 and CDR2: SNHLY and FYNNEI. The CDR3 length is 13 residues. Trimming removed 4 bases at V and 0 bases at J, with 6 bases between. The DNA for the CDR3 is TGTGCCAGCAGTGTGGAGTACCAAGAGACCCAGTACTTC. Amino acid sequence: CASSVEYQETQYF.

The V call is TRBV21-1, the J call TRBJ2-3; the table's D gene call, TRBD2, was not cross checked with the DNA. TRBV21-1 is classified as a pseudogene. This CDR3 comprises 16 residues. The CDR3 is CASSTPGLAIPDTQYF. For the CDR3, the DNA is TGTGCCAGCAGCACTCCGGGACTAGCGATCCCAGATACGCAGTATTTT.

The chain couples TRBV29-1 to TRBJ1-5, with D possibly matching TRBD1 (6 bases). The CDR3 length is 14 residues. Germline V gene lookup returns CDR1 SQVTM and CDR2 ANQGSEA. V lost 4 bases to trimming and J lost 9 bases, with 19 bases between them. The CDR3 spells CSVVQGTRESPQHF. CDR3 DNA sequence: TGCAGCGTTGTCCAGGGGACCCGGGAGTCGCCCCAGCATTTT. The full variable domain, with the rest looked up from reference TRBV29-1 and TRBJ1-5, is SAVISQKPSRDICQRGTSLTIQCQVDSQVTMMFWYRQQPGQSLTLIATANQGSEATYESGFVIDKFPISRPNLTFSTLTVSNMSPEDSSIYLCSVVQGTRESPQHFGDGTRLSIL.

CDR3 sequence reads: CAIKAGGTSGNTIYF. In DNA, the CDR3 is TGTGCCATCAAGGCAGGGGGAACCTCTGGAAACACCATATATTTT. The gene calls are TRBV10-3 and TRBJ1-3; 7 bases agree with TRBD1. Germline CDR1 ENHRY, CDR2 SYGVKD. There are 15 residues in the CDR3. V gave up 7 bases and J gave up 0 bases; unmatched junction bases: 6.

This clone was detected only once. The chain has TRBV6-5 and TRBJ2-6, with D unclear. There are 14 residues in the CDR3. CDR1 and CDR2 (germline): MNHEY, SVGAGI. Trimming stripped 5 bases from V and 4 bases from J, with 9 bases between. In DNA, the CDR3 is TGTGCCAGCAGTCAGAACTTGGGGGCCAACGTCCTGACTTTC. Translation gives CASSQNLGANVLTF.

To note about this clone: The same CDR3 is also encoded by other DNA sequences in this sample. V usage is TRBV5-1 and J usage is TRBJ2-5; a weak D match, TRBD1 (6 bases). From germline, CDR1 is SGHRS and CDR2 YFSETQ. Trimming removed 3 bases from V and 1 base from J, with 10 bases in between. The CDR3 is made up of 14 amino acids. The CDR3 spells CASSSGQTQETQYF. The CDR3 DNA is TGCGCCAGCAGCTCTGGACAGACCCAAGAGACCCAGTACTTC. Looking up the rest from reference TRBV5-1 and TRBJ2-5 gives the full variable domain: KAGVTQTPRYLIKTRGQQVTLSCSPISGHRSVSWYQQTPGQGLQFLFEYFSETQRNKGNFPGRFSGRQFSNSRSEMNVSTLELGDSALYLCASSSGQTQETQYFGPGTRLLVL.

J is TRBJ1-4 and V is TRBV5-1; D possibly corresponds to TRBD1 (5 bases). The length of the CDR3 is 14 residues. The germline V gene encodes CDR1 SGHRS and CDR2 YFSETQ. The V gene lost 0 bases and the J gene lost 7 bases, with 10 bases spanning the gap. Here the CDR3 DNA reads TGCGCCAGCAGCTTGGGGGGGAGTCGTGAAAAACTGTTTTTT. Translated: CASSLGGSREKLFF.

The gene calls are TRBV27 and TRBJ2-6; tentative D call: TRBD1 (6 bases). CDR1 is MNHEY, CDR2 SMNVEV, per germline (reference sequence). The CDR3 extends over 16 amino acids. V was clipped by 5 bases and J by 1 base, with 12 bases between them. The CDR3 is CASSLQGQSGANVLTF. The DNA of the CDR3 is TGTGCCAGCAGTCTCCAGGGGCAGTCTGGGGCCAACGTCCTGACTTTC.

This chain joins TRBV3-1 (or the pseudogene TRBV3-2) and TRBJ1-4; 7 bases match TRBD1. The V segment lost 6 bases and the J segment 3 bases; nucleotides outside the gene matches: 4. The CDR3 runs 14 residues. CDR1 and CDR2 from the germline V gene are LGHDT and YNNKEL (reference sequence). CDR3 loop: CASSHRGPNEKLFF. CDR3 coding DNA: TGTGCCAGCAGTCACAGGGGACCTAATGAAAAACTGTTTTTT.

This clone was recorded only once. The chain links TRBV7-8 to TRBJ1-2; D remains ambiguous. The germline V gene encodes CDR1 SGHVS and CDR2 FQNEAQ. V was clipped by 5 bases and J by 5 bases, with 9 bases between them. This CDR3 spans 12 amino acids. The CDR3 loop reads CASSLQLYGYTF. The CDR3 nucleotides read TGTGCCAGCAGCCTACAGCTTTATGGCTACACCTTC.

V is TRBV5-1 and J is TRBJ1-6; no firm D call. The V and J ends lost 6 bases and 0 bases respectively, with 10 bases between them. Germline-derived CDR1 and CDR2 are SGHRS and YFSETQ. The CDR3 sequence is 15 residues long. For the CDR3, the DNA is TGCGCCAGCACCGTCCTCAGCTCCTATAATTCACCCCTCCACTTT. This sequence encodes CASTVLSSYNSPLHF.